The 18 T cell receptor beta chains below all came from one sample that was sequenced in a study of blood T cells in healthy people across ages. A second PCR of roughly 6 to 12 cycles used a sample-barcoded 5' primer and a J-beta primer mix. TCRdb analysed the 5' RACE reads with MiXCR anew, one entry per CDR3 protein. The table lists about 670,000 distinct CDR3 sequences, approximately 52% of them singletons, with approximately 15% in the top ten. Sequences were obtained from blood. These TCRs come from a woman of 80 years or more in good health.

This clonotype has ten or more counts. V and J are TRBV4-1 and TRBJ2-1; a possible D gene is TRBD2 (5 bases). Germline V CDR1 and CDR2: MGHRA, YSYEKL. Trimming left V 1 base short and J 4 bases short, with 11 bases between. There are 15 residues in the CDR3. The CDR3: CASSQVEGKYNEQFF. CDR3 in DNA: TGCGCCAGCAGCCAAGTTGAGGGAAAGTACAATGAGCAGTTCTTC.

For this clonotype: A much larger clone is a single base away; this may be a read error. The chain combines TRBV5-1 with TRBJ2-5; maybe TRBD2 (6 bases). The CDR3 consists of 15 residues. Germline V gives CDR1 SGHRS, CDR2 YFSETQ. Trimming shortened V by 0 bases and J by 11 bases, and 20 bases separated the two germline ends. The DNA for the CDR3 is TGCGCCAGCAGCTTGGGACTCATTGGGGAGGATGAGCAGTACTTC. This sequence encodes CASSLGLIGEDEQYF.

As for this clonotype: The junction shows a germline mismatch at one end, possibly a read error. The rearrangement joins TRBV3-1 to TRBJ2-3, with D possibly TRBD2 on 5 matching bases. The CDR3 totals 16 residues. Looked up from germline, CDR1 is LGHDT and CDR2 is YNNKEL (reference sequence). The chain's CDR3 is CACSLRVGVSTDTQYF. The CDR3 DNA reads as TGTGCCTGCAGCCTAAGGGTCGGGGTAAGCACAGATACGCAGTATTTT.

Of note for this clonotype: Germline is not matched at one junction end, which may reflect a read error. CDR3 coding DNA: TGTGCCAGGAGTATCTTCCAGCACCAGTTCTTC. Its protein is CARSIFQHQFF. The chain uses TRBV19 and TRBJ2-1; D gene ambiguous. CDR1 and CDR2 from the germline V gene are LNHDA and SQIVND (reference sequence). The CDR3 runs to 11 residues.

This clonotype was counted many times. The chain's CDR3 is CASSLAPQGSYNEQFF. CDR3 bases: TGTGCCAGCAGCTTAGCGCCGCAGGGCTCCTACAATGAGCAGTTCTTC. This rearrangement joins TRBV7-9 to TRBJ2-1; weak D call: TRBD1 (5 bases). V was cut by 0 bases and J by 0 bases, with 9 bases left in between. The CDR3 has 16 residues. Germline V CDR1 and CDR2: SEHNR, FQNEAQ (reference sequence).

The table lists this clonotype with many counts. This chain joins TRBV9 and TRBJ2-1; D ambiguous. Germline CDR1 reads SGDLS; CDR2 reads YYNGEE. The length of the CDR3 is 17 residues. The V and J ends lost 4 bases and 0 bases respectively, with 17 bases between them. The CDR3 loop is CASSPRRDWVSYNEQFF. DNA of the CDR3: TGTGCCAGCAGCCCTAGAAGGGATTGGGTCTCCTACAATGAGCAGTTCTTC.

Of note for this clonotype: A much larger clone differs from this one at a single base, so this may be a read error. The rearrangement joins TRBV13 to TRBJ2-5; 9 nucleotides agree with TRBD2. Trimming removed 7 bases from V and 11 bases from J; junction bases left unmatched: 17. CDR1 and CDR2 from the germline V gene are PRHDT and FYEKMQ (reference sequence). CDR3 size: 15 residues. The CDR3 loop is CASTLGLAAYNEQYF. CDR3 sequence (DNA): TGTGCCAGCACGCTGGGACTAGCAGCCTACAATGAGCAGTACTTC.

The chain joins TRBV7-9 to TRBJ2-5, with 9 bases matching TRBD1. The germline gives CDR1 SEHNR, CDR2 FQNEAQ (reference sequence). The CDR3 runs to 16 residues. Germline trimming cut 5 bases from V and 5 bases from J; bases unmatched to any gene: 12. This CDR3 reads CASSRARQGVRETQYF. The CDR3 bases are TGTGCCAGCAGCCGAGCCCGACAGGGGGTAAGGGAGACCCAGTACTTC. Combining the CDR3 with reference TRBV7-9 and TRBJ2-5 gives the whole variable domain DTGVSQNPRHKITKRGQNVTFRCDPISEHNRLYWYRQTLGQGPEFLTYFQNEAQLEKSRLLSDRFSAERPKGSFSTLEIQRTEQGDSAMYLCASSRARQGVRETQYFGPGTRLLVL.

V and J are TRBV7-8 and TRBJ2-7; D perhaps matches TRBD2 (5 bases). The CDR3 is made up of 14 amino acids. Trimming stripped 1 base from V and 6 bases from J, with 13 bases between. The germline CDR1 and CDR2 sequences are SGHVS and FQNEAQ. CDR3 loop: CASSLELGSSEQYF. The CDR3 DNA is TGTGCCAGCAGCTTAGAGTTAGGGAGCTCCGAGCAGTACTTC.

This clonotype was picked up one time. A read error is possible here, since a much larger clone lies one base away. The chain uses TRBV5-1 and TRBJ2-5, with D maybe TRBD1 (7 bases). CDR1 is SGHRS and CDR2 is YFSETQ in the germline V gene. The CDR3 is 15 residues long. V lost 6 bases to trimming and J lost 4 bases, with 19 bases between them. CDR3 DNA: TGCGCCAGCACGCCCAACCAGGGGGGAGGAGAGACCCAGTACTTC. Protein sequence: CASTPNQGGGETQYF.

This clonotype was seen at least ten times. CDR3 sequence (DNA): TGTGCCAGCAGTTCCCGACTAGCGGTAAACATTCAGTACTTC. Protein product: CASSSRLAVNIQYF. The gene calls are TRBV27 and TRBJ2-4; 9 bases line up with TRBD2. With V trimmed by 4 bases and J by 6 bases, 4 bases remained unmatched. CDR3 length equals 14 residues. The germline gives CDR1 MNHEY, CDR2 SMNVEV (reference sequence).

As concerns this clonotype: A much larger clone differs by one base, so this may be a read error. The chain carries TRBV7-2 and TRBJ2-1, with 8 bases that match TRBD2. Germline V lookup: CDR1 SGHTA, CDR2 FQGNSA. V shed 3 bases and J 8 bases; nucleotides not matched to a gene: 9. CDR3 size: 15 residues. The chain's CDR3 is CASSFGRTGGDEQFF. CDR3 DNA sequence: TGTGCCAGCAGCTTCGGGAGGACGGGGGGGGATGAGCAGTTCTTC.

The V gene is TRBV20-1, the J gene TRBJ2-4; 7 bases map to TRBD1. V trimming: 6 bases; J trimming: 5 bases; junction bases outside the gene matches: 13. This CDR3 region has 15 residues. Germline-derived CDR1 and CDR2 are DFQATT and SNEGSKA (reference sequence). DNA of the CDR3: TGCAGTGCCGCCCGGGACAGCCGCCTCCAAAACATTCAGTACTTC. Translated: CSAARDSRLQNIQYF.

This rearrangement joins TRBV14 to TRBJ2-1; D gene unclear. The germline V gene has CDR1 SGHDN and CDR2 FVKESK. V gave up 0 bases and J gave up 5 bases, with 11 bases separating them. There are 15 residues in the CDR3. As DNA, the CDR3 is TGTGCCAGCAGCCAAGACCGTTCCATCCACAATGAGCAGTTCTTC. It encodes CASSQDRSIHNEQFF. Full variable domain (missing parts from reference TRBV14 and TRBJ2-1): EAGVTQFPSHSVIEKGQTVTLRCDPISGHDNLYWYRRVMGKEIKFLLHFVKESKQDESGMPNNRFLAERTGGTYSTLKVQPAELEDSGVYFCASSQDRSIHNEQFFGPGTRLTVL.

This chain connects TRBV10-2 to TRBJ2-4; TRBD1 is a possible D gene (5 bases). The DNA end lines up better with TRBJ2-7; the J call may be wrong. CDR3 length equals 13 residues. Germline V CDR1 and CDR2: WSHSY, SAAADI. The CDR3 loop is CASKKGRDYEQYF. The CDR3 DNA sequence: TGCGCCAGCAAGAAGGGGCGAGATTACGAGCAGTACTTC.

This clonotype was counted at least ten times. V is TRBV13 and J is TRBJ2-3, with 7 bases matching TRBD2. Trimming removed 4 bases from V and 2 bases from J; junction bases left unmatched: 12. The germline gives CDR1 PRHDT, CDR2 FYEKMQ (reference sequence). The CDR3 is made up of 17 amino acids. Here the CDR3 DNA reads TGTGCCAGCAGCTCCCAACCCTTGACTAGCCCCACAGATACGCAGTATTTT. This encodes CASSSQPLTSPTDTQYF.

The rearrangement joins TRBV28 to TRBJ2-7; TRBD1 agrees at 11 bases. Germline CDR1 reads MDHEN; CDR2 reads SYDVKM. The trim removed 6 bases at V and 0 bases at J, leaving 13 bases unmatched. The CDR3 sequence is 18 residues long. CDR3 sequence: CASSTPVDRGRVSYEQYF. In DNA form, the CDR3 reads TGTGCCAGCAGCACCCCGGTGGACAGGGGGCGAGTCTCCTACGAGCAGTACTTC.

The chain employs TRBV28 and TRBJ2-2; TRBD2 agrees at 9 bases. V lost 0 bases, J lost 6 bases, and 8 bases stayed unmatched. The CDR3 length is 17 residues. CDR1 and CDR2 (germline): MDHEN, SYDVKM. DNA of the CDR3: TGTGCCAGCAGTTTATGGAGCGGGGGGTCAGGGGCCGGGGAGCTGTTTTTT. Translation: CASSLWSGGSGAGELFF.